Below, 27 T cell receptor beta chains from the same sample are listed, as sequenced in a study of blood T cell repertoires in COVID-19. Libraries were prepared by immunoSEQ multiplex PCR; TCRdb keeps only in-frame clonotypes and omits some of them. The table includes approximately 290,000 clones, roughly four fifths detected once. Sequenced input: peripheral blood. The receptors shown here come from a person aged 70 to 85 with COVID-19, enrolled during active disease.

The CDR3 coding sequence is TGTGCCAGCAGCGTAGGTGTAGGGAGGTACAACACTGAAGCTTTCTTT. Translated: CASSVGVGRYNTEAFF. This sequence joins TRBV9 and TRBJ1-1; D is undetermined. Germline V lookup: CDR1 SGDLS, CDR2 YYNGEE. Trimming took off 0 bases at V and 2 bases at J, with 14 bases between the two ends. The length of the CDR3 is 16 residues. Using reference TRBV9 and TRBJ1-1 for the parts outside the CDR3, the full variable domain is DSGVTQTPKHLITATGQRVTLRCSPRSGDLSVYWYQQSLDQGLQFLIQYYNGEERAKGNILERFSAQQFPDLHSELNLSSLELGDSALYFCASSVGVGRYNTEAFFGQGTRLTVV.

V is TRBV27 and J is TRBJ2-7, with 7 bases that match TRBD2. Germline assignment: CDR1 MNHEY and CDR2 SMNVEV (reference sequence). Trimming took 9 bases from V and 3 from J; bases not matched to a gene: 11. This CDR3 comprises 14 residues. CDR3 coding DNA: TGTGCCAGGGGAGGGGACTCCAACTGCTACGAGCAGTACTTC. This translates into CARGGDSNCYEQYF.

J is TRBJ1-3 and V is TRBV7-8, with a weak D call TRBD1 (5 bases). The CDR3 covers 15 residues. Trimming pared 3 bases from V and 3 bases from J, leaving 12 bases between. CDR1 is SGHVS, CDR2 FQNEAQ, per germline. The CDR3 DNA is TGTGCCAGCAGCTTGGGGGGGAGTCGTGGAAACACCATATATTTT. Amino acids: CASSLGGSRGNTIYF. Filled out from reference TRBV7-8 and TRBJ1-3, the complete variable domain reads GAGVSQSPRYKVAKRGQDVALRCDPISGHVSLFWYQQALGQGPEFLTYFQNEAQLDKSGLPSDRFFAERPEGSVSTLKIQRTQQEDSAVYLCASSLGGSRGNTIYFGEGSWLTVV.

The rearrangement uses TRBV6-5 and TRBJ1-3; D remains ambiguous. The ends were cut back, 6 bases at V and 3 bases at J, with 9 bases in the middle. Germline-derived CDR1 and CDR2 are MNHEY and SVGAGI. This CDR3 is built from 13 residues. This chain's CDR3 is CASRAGGGNTIYF. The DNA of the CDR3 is TGTGCCAGCAGGGCAGGAGGTGGAAACACCATATATTTT.

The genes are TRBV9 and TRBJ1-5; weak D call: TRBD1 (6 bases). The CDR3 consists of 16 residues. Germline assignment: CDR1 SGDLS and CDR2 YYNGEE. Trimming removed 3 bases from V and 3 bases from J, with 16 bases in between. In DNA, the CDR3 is TGTGCCAGCAGCGCAGGGGACGGTAACTACAATCAGCCCCAGCATTTT. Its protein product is CASSAGDGNYNQPQHF.

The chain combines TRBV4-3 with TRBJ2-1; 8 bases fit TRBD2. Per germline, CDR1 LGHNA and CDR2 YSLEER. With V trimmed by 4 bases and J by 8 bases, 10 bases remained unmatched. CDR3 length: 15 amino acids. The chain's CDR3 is CASSLGTRVRDEQFF. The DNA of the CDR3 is TGCGCCAGCAGCCTCGGGACTAGGGTAAGGGATGAGCAGTTCTTC.

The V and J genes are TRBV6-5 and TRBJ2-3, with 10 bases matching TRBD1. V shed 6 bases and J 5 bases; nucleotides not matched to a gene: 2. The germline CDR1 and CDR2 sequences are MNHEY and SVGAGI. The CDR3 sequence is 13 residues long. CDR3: CASRGQGRDTQYF. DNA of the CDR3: TGTGCCAGCAGGGGACAGGGGAGAGATACGCAGTATTTT.

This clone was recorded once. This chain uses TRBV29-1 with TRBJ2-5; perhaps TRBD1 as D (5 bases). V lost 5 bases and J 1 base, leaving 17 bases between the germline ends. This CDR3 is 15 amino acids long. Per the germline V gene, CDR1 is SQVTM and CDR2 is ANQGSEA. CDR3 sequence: CSVRGGPGAQETQYF. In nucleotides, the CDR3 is TGCAGCGTTAGGGGTGGGCCAGGAGCCCAAGAGACCCAGTACTTC.

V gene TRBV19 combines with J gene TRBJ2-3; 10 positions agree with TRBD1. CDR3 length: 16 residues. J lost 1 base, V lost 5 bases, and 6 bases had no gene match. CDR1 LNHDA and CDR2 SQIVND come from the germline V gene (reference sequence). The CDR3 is CASSPRTGGGTDTQYF. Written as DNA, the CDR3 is TGTGCCAGTAGTCCCAGGACAGGGGGAGGCACAGATACGCAGTATTTT. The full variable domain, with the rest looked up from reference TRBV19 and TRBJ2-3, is DGGITQSPKYLFRKEGQNVTLSCEQNLNHDAMYWYRQDPGQGLRLIYYSQIVNDFQKGDIAEGYSVSREKKESFPLTVTSAQKNPTAFYLCASSPRTGGGTDTQYFGPGTRLTVL.

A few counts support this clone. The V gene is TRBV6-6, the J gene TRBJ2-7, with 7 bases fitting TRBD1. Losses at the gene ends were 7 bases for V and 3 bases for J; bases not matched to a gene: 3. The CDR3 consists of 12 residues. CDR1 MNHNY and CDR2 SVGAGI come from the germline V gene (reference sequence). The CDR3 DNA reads TGTGCCAGCAACAGGGGAGACTACGAGCAGTACTTC. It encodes CASNRGDYEQYF.

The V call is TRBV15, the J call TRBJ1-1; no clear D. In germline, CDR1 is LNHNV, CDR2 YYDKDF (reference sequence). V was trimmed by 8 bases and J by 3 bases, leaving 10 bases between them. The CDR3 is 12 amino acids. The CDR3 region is CATSVRYTEAFF. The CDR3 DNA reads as TGTGCCACCTCAGTGAGGTACACTGAAGCTTTCTTT.

Here the CDR3 reads CAWGPNSETEAFF. CDR3 sequence (DNA): TGTGCCTGGGGTCCAAATTCGGAGACTGAAGCTTTCTTT. The rearrangement joins TRBV30 to TRBJ1-1; D remains unclear. V lost 5 bases and J 5 bases, leaving 15 bases between the germline ends. The V gene's germline CDR1 is GTSNPN and CDR2 SVGIG (reference sequence). CDR3 length equals 13 residues. Together with reference TRBV30 and TRBJ1-1, the CDR3 gives the full variable domain: SQTIHQWPATLVQPVGSPLSLECTVEGTSNPNLYWYRQAAGRGLQLLFYSVGIGQISSEVPQNLSASRPQDRQFILSSKKLLLSDSGFYLCAWGPNSETEAFFGQGTRLTVV.

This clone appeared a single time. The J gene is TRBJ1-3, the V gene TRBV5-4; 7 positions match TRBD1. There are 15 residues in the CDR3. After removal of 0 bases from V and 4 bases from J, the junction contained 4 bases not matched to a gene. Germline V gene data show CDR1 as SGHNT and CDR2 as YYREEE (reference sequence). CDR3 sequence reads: CASSLGRGYGNTIYF. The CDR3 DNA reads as TGTGCCAGCAGCTTGGGCAGGGGGTACGGAAACACCATATATTTT.

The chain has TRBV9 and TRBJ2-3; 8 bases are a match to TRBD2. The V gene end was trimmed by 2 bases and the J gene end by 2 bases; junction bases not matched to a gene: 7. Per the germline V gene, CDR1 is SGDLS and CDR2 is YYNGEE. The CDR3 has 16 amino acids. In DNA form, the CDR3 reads TGTGCCAGCAGCGTTGTTCCAGCGGGGGCCACAGATACGCAGTATTTT. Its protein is CASSVVPAGATDTQYF.

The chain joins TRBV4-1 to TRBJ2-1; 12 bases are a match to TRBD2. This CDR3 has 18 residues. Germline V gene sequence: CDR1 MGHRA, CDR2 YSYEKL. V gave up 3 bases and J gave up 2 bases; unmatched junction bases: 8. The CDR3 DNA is TGCGCCAGCAGCCAGGAAACTAGCGGGGGGCCGCCCTACAATGAGCAGTTCTTC. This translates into CASSQETSGGPPYNEQFF.

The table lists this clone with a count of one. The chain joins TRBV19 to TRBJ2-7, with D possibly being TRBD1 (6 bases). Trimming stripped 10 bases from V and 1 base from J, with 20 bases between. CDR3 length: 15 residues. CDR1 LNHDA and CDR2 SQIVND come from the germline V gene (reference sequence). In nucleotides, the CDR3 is TGTGCCACCCTGGACAGCCCCGGGTCATCCTACGAGCAGTACTTC. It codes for CATLDSPGSSYEQYF.

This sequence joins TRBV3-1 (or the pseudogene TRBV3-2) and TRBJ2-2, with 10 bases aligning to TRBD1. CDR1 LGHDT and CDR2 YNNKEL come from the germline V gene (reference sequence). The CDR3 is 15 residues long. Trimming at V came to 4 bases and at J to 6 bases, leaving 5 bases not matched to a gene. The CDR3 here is CASSRQGARAGELFF. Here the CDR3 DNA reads TGTGCCAGCAGCCGACAGGGGGCGCGGGCCGGGGAGCTGTTTTTT.

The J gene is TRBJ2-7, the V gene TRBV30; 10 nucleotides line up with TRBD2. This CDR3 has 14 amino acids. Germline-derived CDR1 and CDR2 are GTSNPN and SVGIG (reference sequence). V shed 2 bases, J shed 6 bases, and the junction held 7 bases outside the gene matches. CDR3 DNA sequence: TGTGCCTGGAGTCCTGTGGTAGCGGGAGGCGAGCAGTACTTC. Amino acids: CAWSPVVAGGEQYF.

The CDR3 sequence is CASSQQGTYTEAFF. CDR3 sequence (DNA): TGTGCCAGCAGCCAACAGGGAACGTACACTGAAGCTTTCTTT. The gene calls are TRBV3-1 (or the pseudogene TRBV3-2) and TRBJ1-1, with a possible D match to TRBD1 (5 bases). The CDR3 is 14 amino acids. Germline values: CDR1 LGHDT, CDR2 YNNKEL (reference sequence). Deletions cut 2 bases from V and 3 bases from J, with 10 bases between.

The CDR3: CASRKTSGGAEETQYF. DNA of the CDR3: TGTGCCAGTAGGAAAACTAGCGGGGGGGCGGAAGAGACCCAGTACTTC. This chain links TRBV19 with TRBJ2-5, with TRBD2 matching over 13 bases. The CDR3 has 16 residues. CDR1 LNHDA and CDR2 SQIVND come from the germline V gene (reference sequence). The J segment lost 3 bases and the V segment lost 6 bases, leaving 7 bases of the junction unmatched.

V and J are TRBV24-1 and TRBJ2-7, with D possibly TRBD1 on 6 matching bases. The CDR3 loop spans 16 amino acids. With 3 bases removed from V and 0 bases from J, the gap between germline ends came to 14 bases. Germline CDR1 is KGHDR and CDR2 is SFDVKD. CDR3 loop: CATSDPGTKSSYEQYF. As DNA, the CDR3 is TGTGCCACCAGTGATCCCGGGACAAAAAGCTCCTACGAGCAGTACTTC.

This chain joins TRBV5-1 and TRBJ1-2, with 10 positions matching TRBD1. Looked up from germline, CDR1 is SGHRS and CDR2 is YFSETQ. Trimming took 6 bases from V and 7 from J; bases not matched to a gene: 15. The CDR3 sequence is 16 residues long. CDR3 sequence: CASMLEAGQGLVGYTF. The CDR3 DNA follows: TGCGCCAGCATGTTAGAAGCGGGACAGGGGTTGGTTGGCTACACCTTC. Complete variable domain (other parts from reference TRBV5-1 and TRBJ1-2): KAGVTQTPRYLIKTRGQQVTLSCSPISGHRSVSWYQQTPGQGLQFLFEYFSETQRNKGNFPGRFSGRQFSNSRSEMNVSTLELGDSALYLCASMLEAGQGLVGYTFGSGTRLTVV.

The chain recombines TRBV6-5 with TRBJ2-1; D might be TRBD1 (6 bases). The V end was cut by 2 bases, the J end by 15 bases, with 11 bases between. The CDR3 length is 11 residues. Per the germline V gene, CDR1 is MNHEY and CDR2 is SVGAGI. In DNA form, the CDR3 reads TGTGCCAGCAGTTACGGCACAGGGAGGTTCTTC. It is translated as CASSYGTGRFF.

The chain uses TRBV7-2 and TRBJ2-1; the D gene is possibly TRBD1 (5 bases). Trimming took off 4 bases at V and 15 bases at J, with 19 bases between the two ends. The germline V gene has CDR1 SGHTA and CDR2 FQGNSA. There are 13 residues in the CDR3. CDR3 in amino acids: CASSSNQWGDGFF. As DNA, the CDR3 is TGTGCCAGCAGCTCCAATCAGTGGGGCGATGGGTTCTTC.

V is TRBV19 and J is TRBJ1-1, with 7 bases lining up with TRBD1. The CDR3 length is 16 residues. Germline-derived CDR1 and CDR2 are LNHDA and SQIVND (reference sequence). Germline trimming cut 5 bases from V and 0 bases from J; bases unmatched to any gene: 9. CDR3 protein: CASSLGTVRMNTEAFF. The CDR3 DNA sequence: TGTGCCAGTAGTCTGGGGACAGTTCGTATGAACACTGAAGCTTTCTTT. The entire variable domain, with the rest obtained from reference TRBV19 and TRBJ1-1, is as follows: DGGITQSPKYLFRKEGQNVTLSCEQNLNHDAMYWYRQDPGQGLRLIYYSQIVNDFQKGDIAEGYSVSREKKESFPLTVTSAQKNPTAFYLCASSLGTVRMNTEAFFGQGTRLTVV.

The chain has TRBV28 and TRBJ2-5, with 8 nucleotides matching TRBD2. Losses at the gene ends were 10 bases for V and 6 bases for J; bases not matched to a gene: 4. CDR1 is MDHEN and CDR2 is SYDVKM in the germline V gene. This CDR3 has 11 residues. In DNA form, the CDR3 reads TGTGCCACCGGCGGGGGGAAGACCCAGTACTTC. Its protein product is CATGGGKTQYF. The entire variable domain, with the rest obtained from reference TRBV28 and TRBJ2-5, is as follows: DVKVTQSSRYLVKRTGEKVFLECVQDMDHENMFWYRQDPGLGLRLIYFSYDVKMKEKGDIPEGYSVSREKKERFSLILESASTNQTSMYLCATGGGKTQYFGPGTRLLVL.

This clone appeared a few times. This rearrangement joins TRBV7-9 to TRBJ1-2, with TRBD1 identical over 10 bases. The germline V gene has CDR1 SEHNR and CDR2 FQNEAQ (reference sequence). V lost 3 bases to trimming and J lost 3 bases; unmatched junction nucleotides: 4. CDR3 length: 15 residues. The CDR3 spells CASSFRQGADYGYTF. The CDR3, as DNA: TGTGCCAGCAGCTTCAGACAGGGGGCGGACTATGGCTACACCTTC.